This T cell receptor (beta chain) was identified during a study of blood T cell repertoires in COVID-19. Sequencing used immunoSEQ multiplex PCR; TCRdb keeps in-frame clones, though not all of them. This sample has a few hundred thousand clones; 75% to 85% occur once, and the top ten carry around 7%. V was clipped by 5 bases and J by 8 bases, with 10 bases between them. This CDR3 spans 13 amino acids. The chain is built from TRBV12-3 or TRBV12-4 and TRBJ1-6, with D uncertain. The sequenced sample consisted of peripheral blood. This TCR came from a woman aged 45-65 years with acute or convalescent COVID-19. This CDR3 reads CASSGRRHSPLHF. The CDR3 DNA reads TGTGCCAGCAGTGGACGGAGGCATTCACCCCTCCACTTT.